Below are 23 T cell receptor beta chains sequenced from a single sample in a study of blood T cell repertoires in COVID-19. Libraries were prepared by immunoSEQ multiplex PCR; TCRdb keeps only in-frame clonotypes and omits some of them. The sample carries about 73,000 clones, around 77% recorded once. The specimen sequenced was peripheral blood. The receptor source for this set is a man in his 70s with COVID-19, enrolled during active disease.

V usage is TRBV19 and J usage is TRBJ1-4; a weak D match, TRBD1 (5 bases). Germline CDR1 reads LNHDA; CDR2 reads SQIVND (reference sequence). V was shortened by 9 bases and J by 8 bases, with 16 bases between the two germline ends. This CDR3 is 13 amino acids long. CDR3 sequence reads: CARTPGCGEKLFF. The CDR3 DNA sequence: TGTGCCAGGACCCCAGGGTGTGGGGAAAAACTGTTTTTT. The whole variable domain, remainder taken from reference TRBV19 and TRBJ1-4, is DGGITQSPKYLFRKEGQNVTLSCEQNLNHDAMYWYRQDPGQGLRLIYYSQIVNDFQKGDIAEGYSVSREKKESFPLTVTSAQKNPTAFYLCARTPGCGEKLFFGSGTQLSVL.

The V and J genes are TRBV5-1 and TRBJ1-1, with a possible D match to TRBD1 (6 bases). The CDR3 extends over 13 amino acids. Germline V gene sequence: CDR1 SGHRS, CDR2 YFSETQ. Trimming left V 3 bases short and J 2 bases short, with 8 bases between. CDR3 protein: CASSSGANTEAFF. Written as DNA, the CDR3 is TGCGCCAGCAGCTCAGGGGCCAACACTGAAGCTTTCTTT. Variable domain in full (rest from reference TRBV5-1 and TRBJ1-1): KAGVTQTPRYLIKTRGQQVTLSCSPISGHRSVSWYQQTPGQGLQFLFEYFSETQRNKGNFPGRFSGRQFSNSRSEMNVSTLELGDSALYLCASSSGANTEAFFGQGTRLTVV.

This chain uses TRBV19 with TRBJ1-1; D gene uncertain. The CDR3 is made up of 13 amino acids. Trimming took 6 bases from V and 11 from J, leaving 19 bases between them. Germline V CDR1 and CDR2: LNHDA, SQIVND (reference sequence). CDR3 DNA sequence: TGTGCCAGTAGGCCAACCGGGTCCGTGAATGCTTTCTTT. Its protein is CASRPTGSVNAFF. The whole variable domain, remainder taken from reference TRBV19 and TRBJ1-1, is DGGITQSPKYLFRKEGQNVTLSCEQNLNHDAMYWYRQDPGQGLRLIYYSQIVNDFQKGDIAEGYSVSREKKESFPLTVTSAQKNPTAFYLCASRPTGSVNAFFGQGTRLTVV.

The chain combines TRBV28 with TRBJ1-6, with a possible D match to TRBD1 (6 bases). V gave up 6 bases and J gave up 5 bases, with 14 bases separating them. The CDR3 spans 15 residues. CDR1 MDHEN and CDR2 SYDVKM come from the germline V gene. The CDR3 loop is CASSPRGINNSPLHF. The CDR3 bases are TGTGCCAGCAGCCCCAGGGGAATTAATAATTCACCCCTCCACTTT.

CDR3 DNA sequence: TGTGCCAGCAGCGTAGAGAGCAATGAGCAGTTCTTC. Translated: CASSVESNEQFF. The gene calls are TRBV9 and TRBJ2-1, with no clear D. Germline V CDR1 and CDR2: SGDLS, YYNGEE. The CDR3 consists of 12 residues. V was trimmed by 0 bases and J by 6 bases, leaving 4 bases between them.

The chain recombines TRBV7-8 with TRBJ2-1; D may be TRBD1 (6 bases). V lost 2 bases and J lost 4, with 9 bases in between. Germline V CDR1 and CDR2: SGHVS, FQNEAQ. The CDR3 has 14 amino acids. The CDR3, as DNA: TGTGCCAGCAGCTTATGGACAGAATACAATGAGCAGTTCTTC. It yields the protein CASSLWTEYNEQFF. Full variable domain (remainder filled in from reference TRBV7-8 and TRBJ2-1): GAGVSQSPRYKVAKRGQDVALRCDPISGHVSLFWYQQALGQGPEFLTYFQNEAQLDKSGLPSDRFFAERPEGSVSTLKIQRTQQEDSAVYLCASSLWTEYNEQFFGPGTRLTVL.

In its sample, this clone was seen once. The V gene is TRBV30, the J gene TRBJ1-6; no reliable D call. Germline CDR1 is GTSNPN and CDR2 is SVGIG (reference sequence). Between the trimmed V and J ends, which lost 5 bases and 5 bases, there was a span of 7 bases. This CDR3 spans 12 amino acids. Here the CDR3 DNA reads TGTGCCTGGTACAAAAATAATTCACCCCTCCACTTT. It specifies CAWYKNNSPLHF.

The genes are TRBV6-4 and TRBJ2-1, with 10 bases identical to TRBD1. J gave up 8 bases and V 5 bases, and 3 bases lay outside the gene matches. Germline CDR1 and CDR2: MRHNA and SNTAGT. The CDR3 is 13 residues long. The CDR3 sequence is CASSRDRGYEQFF. CDR3 DNA sequence: TGTGCCAGCAGTCGGGACAGGGGTTATGAGCAGTTCTTC.

The CDR3 nucleotides are TGTGCCAGCAGCCCCGGACAGGGGGTGGGCTACACCTTC. It codes for CASSPGQGVGYTF. This chain connects TRBV7-2 to TRBJ1-2; 10 nucleotides match TRBD1. Germline V CDR1 and CDR2: SGHTA, FQGNSA. The CDR3 is 13 amino acids. J was trimmed by 8 bases and V by 5 bases; bases with no gene match: 5.

The gene calls are TRBV3-1 (or the pseudogene TRBV3-2) and TRBJ2-2; D possibly corresponds to TRBD2 (6 bases). Trimming shortened V by 5 bases and J by 7 bases, and 20 bases separated the two germline ends. Germline lookup yields CDR1 LGHDT and CDR2 YNNKEL (reference sequence). The CDR3 contains 16 residues. Written as DNA, the CDR3 is TGTGCCAGCAGCAAAGCCGTACCTAGCGTGGACGGGGAGCTGTTTTTT. This codes for CASSKAVPSVDGELFF.

This clone was observed a few times. The chain employs TRBV30 and TRBJ1-6; perhaps TRBD1 as D (6 bases). CDR3 size: 15 residues. CDR1 and CDR2 from the germline V gene are GTSNPN and SVGIG (reference sequence). Trimming took 5 bases from V and 7 from J, leaving 18 bases between them. The CDR3 DNA is TGTGCCTGGGGAATTAAACAGGGACCGAATTCACCCCTCCACTTT. This encodes CAWGIKQGPNSPLHF.

The rearrangement links TRBV28 to TRBJ2-6, with D maybe TRBD2 (5 bases). V lost 6 bases, J lost 4 bases, and 16 bases lay in between. This CDR3 has 16 amino acids. Germline CDR1 and CDR2: MDHEN and SYDVKM. The CDR3 here is CASRGLREVGANVLTF. CDR3 sequence (DNA): TGTGCCAGCAGAGGTTTGAGGGAAGTAGGGGCCAACGTCCTGACTTTC.

The rearrangement links TRBV6-2 or TRBV6-3 to TRBJ1-5, with D perhaps matching TRBD1 (5 bases). V gave up 5 bases and J gave up 4 bases, with 18 bases separating them. Germline values: CDR1 MNHEY, CDR2 SVGEGT. CDR3 length: 16 residues. The CDR3 spells CASSKTYRLLNQPQHF. CDR3 DNA sequence: TGTGCCAGCAGTAAAACCTACAGGCTGCTGAATCAGCCCCAGCATTTT.

V and J are TRBV18 and TRBJ2-4, with D perhaps TRBD2 (7 bases). CDR1 KGHSH and CDR2 LQKENI come from the germline V gene. With 5 bases removed from V and 1 base from J, the gap between germline ends came to 21 bases. The CDR3 contains 18 residues. The CDR3 loop reads CASSTTSPGGLAKNIQYF. CDR3 coding DNA: TGTGCCAGCTCAACGACTAGCCCCGGGGGCCTGGCCAAAAACATTCAGTACTTC.

V and J are TRBV9 and TRBJ2-5; a weak D match, TRBD1 (6 bases). Trimming shortened V by 4 bases and J by 5 bases, and 12 bases separated the two germline ends. CDR1 is SGDLS, CDR2 YYNGEE, per germline. CDR3 length: 13 amino acids. The CDR3: CASSWGPPETQYF. In DNA form, the CDR3 reads TGTGCCAGCAGCTGGGGGCCCCCCGAGACCCAGTACTTC.

Only one count was recorded for this clone. V gene TRBV6-2 or TRBV6-3 combines with J gene TRBJ1-5; 10 nucleotides align to TRBD1. CDR1 is MNHEY, CDR2 SVGEGT, per germline. The V and J ends lost 4 bases and 4 bases, in that order; junction bases with no gene match: 7. The length of the CDR3 is 16 residues. The CDR3 coding sequence is TGTGCCAGCAGTTTCGGGGACAGGGGTATTAATCAGCCCCAGCATTTT. It translates to CASSFGDRGINQPQHF.

This chain uses TRBV28 with TRBJ1-2, with D tentatively TRBD1 (5 bases). V was clipped by 1 base and J by 0 bases, with 12 bases between them. The length of the CDR3 is 16 residues. Germline-derived CDR1 and CDR2 are MDHEN and SYDVKM. CDR3 bases: TGTGCCAGCAGTTTATTTTTAGGGGAAACTAACTATGGCTACACCTTC. Translating gives CASSLFLGETNYGYTF.

This chain connects TRBV5-1 to TRBJ2-3; possibly TRBD2 for D (6 bases). This CDR3 has 13 residues. Trimming pared 1 base from V and 5 bases from J, leaving 8 bases between. Germline V gene sequence: CDR1 SGHRS, CDR2 YFSETQ. The CDR3 bases are TGCGCCAGCAGCTTGCAGGGAGGAGATACGCAGTATTTT. This encodes CASSLQGGDTQYF.

V usage is TRBV5-1 and J usage is TRBJ1-4; D is unresolved. This CDR3 comprises 18 residues. CDR1 and CDR2 from the germline V gene are SGHRS and YFSETQ. Trimming cost V 0 bases and J 4 bases, with 19 bases left between them. The CDR3: CASSLVGVGGSGNEKLFF. The DNA for the CDR3 is TGCGCCAGCAGCTTGGTGGGCGTCGGCGGGAGTGGTAATGAAAAACTGTTTTTT.

The J gene is TRBJ2-7, the V gene TRBV6-2 or TRBV6-3; D is possibly TRBD2 (5 bases). V lost 0 bases to trimming and J lost 7 bases, with 16 bases between them. Germline assignment: CDR1 MNHEY and CDR2 SVGEGT. CDR3 length: 15 amino acids. The CDR3 nucleotides read TGTGCCAGCAGTTACTCGAGAGGGCCAACCGTGGAGCAGTACTTC. Translation gives CASSYSRGPTVEQYF.

This chain links TRBV15 with TRBJ2-6; TRBD1 aligns across 9 bases. The CDR3 is 18 residues long. J lost 6 bases, V lost 1 base, and 10 bases had no gene match. CDR1 LNHNV and CDR2 YYDKDF come from the germline V gene (reference sequence). This CDR3 is CATSRGRQGGSEANVLTF. CDR3 nucleotide sequence: TGTGCCACCAGCAGAGGGAGACAGGGGGGGTCGGAGGCCAACGTCCTGACTTTC. The variable domain in full, completed from reference TRBV15 and TRBJ2-6, reads DAMVIQNPRYQVTQFGKPVTLSCSQTLNHNVMYWYQQKSSQAPKLLFHYYDKDFNNEADTPDNFQSRRPNTSFCFLDIRSPGLGDTAMYLCATSRGRQGGSEANVLTFGAGSRLTVL.

This clone was found a few times. The chain links TRBV7-9 to TRBJ1-4; perhaps TRBD1 as D (5 bases). The CDR3 spans 14 residues. Between the trimmed V and J ends, which lost 3 bases and 4 bases, there was a span of 9 bases. Germline V gene data show CDR1 as SEHNR and CDR2 as FQNEAQ (reference sequence). The CDR3 DNA is TGTGCCAGCAGCTTGGAACAGGTTAATGAAAAACTGTTTTTT. Amino acids: CASSLEQVNEKLFF.

The chain employs TRBV5-1 and TRBJ2-5, with 8 positions matching TRBD2. Germline V gene lookup returns CDR1 SGHRS and CDR2 YFSETQ. The CDR3 extends over 18 amino acids. With 0 bases clipped from V and 5 bases from J, the junction kept 15 bases outside the gene matches. This CDR3 reads CASSLAGGGPAGGETQYF. The DNA of the CDR3 is TGCGCCAGCAGCTTGGCCGGTGGAGGCCCCGCGGGAGGCGAGACCCAGTACTTC.